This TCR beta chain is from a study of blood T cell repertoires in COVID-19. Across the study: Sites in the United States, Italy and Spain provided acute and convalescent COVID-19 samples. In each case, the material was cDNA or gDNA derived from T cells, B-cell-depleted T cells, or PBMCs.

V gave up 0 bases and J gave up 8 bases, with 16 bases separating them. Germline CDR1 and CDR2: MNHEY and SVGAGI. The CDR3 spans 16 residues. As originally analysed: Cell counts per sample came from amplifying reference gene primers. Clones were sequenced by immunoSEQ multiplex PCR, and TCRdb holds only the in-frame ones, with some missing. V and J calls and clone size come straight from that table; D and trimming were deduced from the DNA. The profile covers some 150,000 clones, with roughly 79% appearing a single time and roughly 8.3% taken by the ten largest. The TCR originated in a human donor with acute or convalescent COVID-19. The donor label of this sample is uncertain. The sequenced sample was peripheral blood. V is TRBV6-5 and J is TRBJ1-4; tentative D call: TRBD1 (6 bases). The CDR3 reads CASSYSGAFESEKLFF. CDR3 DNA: TGTGCCAGCAGTTACTCGGGGGCATTTGAATCGGAAAAACTGTTTTTT.